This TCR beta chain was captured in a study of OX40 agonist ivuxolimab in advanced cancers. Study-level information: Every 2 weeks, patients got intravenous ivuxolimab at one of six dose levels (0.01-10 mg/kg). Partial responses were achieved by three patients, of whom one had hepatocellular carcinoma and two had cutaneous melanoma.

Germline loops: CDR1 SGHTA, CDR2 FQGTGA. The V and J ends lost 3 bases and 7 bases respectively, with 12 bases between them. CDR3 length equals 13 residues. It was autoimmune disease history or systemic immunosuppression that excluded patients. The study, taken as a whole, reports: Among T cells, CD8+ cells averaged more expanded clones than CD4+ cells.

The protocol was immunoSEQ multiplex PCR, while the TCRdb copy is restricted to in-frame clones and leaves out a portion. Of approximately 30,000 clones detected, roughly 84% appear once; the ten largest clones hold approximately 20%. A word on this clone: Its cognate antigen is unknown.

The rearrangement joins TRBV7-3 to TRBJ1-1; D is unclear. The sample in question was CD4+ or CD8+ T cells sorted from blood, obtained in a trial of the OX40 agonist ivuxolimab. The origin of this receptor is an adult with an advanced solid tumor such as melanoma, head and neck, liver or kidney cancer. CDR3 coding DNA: TGTGCCAGCAGCTTTAACCAGGACGGTGAAGCTTTCTTT. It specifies CASSFNQDGEAFF. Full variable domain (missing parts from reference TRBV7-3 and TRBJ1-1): GAGVSQTPSNKVTEKGKYVELRCDPISGHTALYWYRQSLGQGPEFLIYFQGTGAADDSGLPNDRFFAVRPEGSVSTLKIQRTERGDSAVYLCASSFNQDGEAFFGQGTRLTVV.